Listed below are T cell receptor beta chains from one sample, sequenced in a study of beta chain features in type 1 diabetes. Measured with immunoSEQ multiplex PCR; TCRdb has only the in-frame clones, and not every one. The table lists 250,000 to 350,000 clones, around 15% of them singletons. The material sequenced was central memory CD4+ T cells from blood. The receptors were gathered from a man aged 25 to 45 in good health. The CDR3 runs from the conserved cysteine through the conserved F or W. The order of the fields is CDR3 length, D gene, clone size, J gene, V gene, CDR3 DNA, CDR3 protein. A D gene is named only where the DNA matches it firmly. For some rows the clone size is stated as once, few or many, or as a class when expanded; others skip it.

15 | - | - | TRBJ2-1 | TRBV7-7 | TGTGCCAGCAGCATTGCCGGGACTCCCTCCACTCGGCAGTTCTTC | CASSIAGTPSTRQFF
13 | - | - | TRBJ2-7 | TRBV7-2 | TGTGCCAGCAGCCATACCCCAGGGTTCGAGCAGTACTTC | CASSHTPGFEQYF
12 | - | few | TRBJ2-3 | TRBV7-2 | TGTGCCAGCAGCCCCCACACAGATACGCAGTATTTT | CASSPHTDTQYF
12 | - | few | TRBJ2-2 | TRBV2 | TGTGCCAGCAGTGTAGACACCGGGGAGCTGTTTTTT | CASSVDTGELFF
17 | - | many | TRBJ2-1 | TRBV21-1 | TGTGCCAGCAGCAAAGAATCTACTAGCCTTGGGGACAATGAGCAGTTCTTC | CASSKESTSLGDNEQFF
15 | - | few | TRBJ2-3 | TRBV7-2 | TGTGCCAGCAGCTGGAATAGCGGATTCACAGATACGCAGTATTTT | CASSWNSGFTDTQYF
11 | - | - | TRBJ2-7 | TRBV29-1 | TGCAGCGTTCGTCAAACCTACGAGCAGTACTTC | CSVRQTYEQYF
13 | TRBD1 | few | TRBJ2-7 | TRBV15 | TGTGCCGAAGCCGGGACAGGACACTACGAGCAGTACTTC | CAEAGTGHYEQYF
14 | TRBD2 | many | TRBJ2-7 | TRBV5-6 | TGTGCCAGCAGCCTCCTAGCGGGGGATACCGAGCAGTACTTC | CASSLLAGDTEQYF
14 | TRBD2 | few | TRBJ2-7 | TRBV10-3 | TGTGCCATCAGTGAGGGACGGGGGGACTACGAGCAGTACTTC | CAISEGRGDYEQYF
12 | - | - | TRBJ2-3 | TRBV7-2 | TGTGCCAGCAGCGTCTCCTTGGATACGCAGTATTTT | CASSVSLDTQYF
15 | TRBD2 | - | TRBJ2-7 | TRBV18 | TGTGCCAGCTCACCAGGTAGCGGGGGTTCCTACGAGCAGTACTTC | CASSPGSGGSYEQYF
17 | TRBD2 | few | TRBJ2-3 | TRBV19 | TGTGCCAGTAGTACGCAAGGGGCGGGAGGCCTCACAGATACGCAGTATTTT | CASSTQGAGGLTDTQYF
13 | TRBD1 | - | TRBJ2-1 | TRBV7-2 | TGTGCCAGCCTCCGGGACAGGTTAAATGAGCAGTTCTTC | CASLRDRLNEQFF
17 | TRBD1 | - | TRBJ1-5 | TRBV4-1 | TGCGCCAGCAGCCTCACAACCGGGACAGGGGTCAATCAGCCCCAGCATTTT | CASSLTTGTGVNQPQHF
15 | TRBD1 | few | TRBJ1-2 | TRBV5-1 | TGCGCCAGCAGCCCGTGGGGACAGGGTGACTATGGCTACACCTTC | CASSPWGQGDYGYTF
15 | TRBD2 | - | TRBJ2-5 | TRBV14 | TGTGCCAGCAGCCAAGAGTTGGCGGGAGTAGAGACCCAGTACTTC | CASSQELAGVETQYF
15 | - | - | TRBJ1-5 | TRBV7-2 | TGTGCCAGCAGCCGGGACACGGGGAATGGTCAGCCCCAGCATTTT | CASSRDTGNGQPQHF
15 | - | - | TRBJ2-1 | TRBV7-9 | TGTGCCAGCAGCCTTGGCGGAGGGTTATACAATGAGCAGTTCTTC | CASSLGGGLYNEQFF
13 | TRBD1 | few | TRBJ1-2 | TRBV6-6 | TGTGCCAGCAGACCGGGACAGGGTTATGGCTACACCTTC | CASRPGQGYGYTF